The 20 T cell receptor beta chains given below trace back to one sample, sequenced in a study of tumor-infiltrating lymphocytes in primary liver carcinoma. A constant-region primer primed TCR beta cDNA synthesis from about 550 ng of total RNA. Three rounds of nested multiplex PCR with slightly modified ARM-PCR produced TCR beta libraries. A C-beta reverse primer and TRBV1-TRBV30 forward primers served in each of the first two PCR rounds, at ten to eleven cycles apiece. TCRdb called the multiplex PCR reads again in MiXCR, with one record for every CDR3 protein. The repertoire holds 50,000 to 70,000 distinct CDR3 sequences, less than 85% seen once, with approximately 50% in the top ten. Investigators took RNA and DNA out together from roughly 20-30 mg of unsorted bulk tissue. The sequenced sample was liver tumor tissue from sampling region 2. The subset: tumor region T2, inferior pole. All receptors derive from a man aged 35 to 55 with primary liver carcinoma and hepatitis B virus infection.

This clonotype was found a few times. The rearrangement uses TRBV4-3 and TRBJ2-3; 9 nucleotides agree with TRBD1. Germline assignment: CDR1 LGHNA and CDR2 YSLEER. CDR3 length: 15 residues. The ends lost 8 bases at V and 4 bases at J; junction bases unmatched: 10. The CDR3 spells CASRTRDRESDTQYF. The CDR3 bases are TGCGCCAGCCGAACCCGGGACAGGGAATCAGATACGCAGTATTTT.

Only one count was recorded for this clonotype. The V gene is TRBV10-3, the J gene TRBJ2-2; D may be TRBD1 or TRBD2 (5 bases each). Germline V gives CDR1 ENHRY, CDR2 SYGVKD. With 6 bases removed from V and 3 bases from J, the gap between germline ends came to 8 bases. CDR3 length equals 13 residues. CDR3 bases: TGTGCCATCAGGGGGGACGACACCGGGGAGCTGTTTTTT. It encodes CAIRGDDTGELFF.

The rearrangement links TRBV6-1 to TRBJ2-7; D call uncertain. The CDR3 extends over 11 amino acids. CDR1 MNHNS and CDR2 SASEGT come from the germline V gene. Trimming removed 6 bases at V and 2 bases at J, with 5 bases between. CDR3: CASRTTYEQYF. In nucleotides, the CDR3 is TGTGCCAGCAGGACAACCTACGAGCAGTACTTC.

A note on this clonotype: One end of the junction fails to match germline, which may point to a read error. The J gene is TRBJ2-1, the V gene TRBV7-9; D gene uncertain. CDR1 is SEHNR and CDR2 is FQNEAQ in the germline V gene (reference sequence). CDR3 length equals 17 residues. In nucleotides, the CDR3 is TGTGCCAACAGCATACCATATCAGGTGCCTAAAACAAATGAGCAGTTCTTC. Translated, it gives CANSIPYQVPKTNEQFF.

Comment on this clonotype: A read error may produce the germline difference seen at one junction end. The chain is built from TRBV6-2 or TRBV6-3 and TRBJ1-5, with D perhaps TRBD1 (6 bases). The CDR3 extends over 14 amino acids. Germline V CDR1 and CDR2: MNHEY, SVGEGT. CDR3 nucleotides: TGTGTCAGCGGTTATAGGCCAGGGGTTCGGCGCCAGCATTTT. Translated: CVSGYRPGVRRQHF.

About this clonotype: The junction and the germline gene differ at one end; a read error may be behind it. V usage is TRBV5-1 and J usage is TRBJ2-3; TRBD2 matches at 9 bases. Per the germline V gene, CDR1 is SGHRS and CDR2 is YFSETQ. The CDR3 has 16 amino acids. The CDR3 region is CASSLGAGGWEDTQYF. CDR3 nucleotides: TGCGCCAGCAGTTTGGGAGCGGGGGGTTGGGAAGATACGCAGTATTTT.

Remarks on this clonotype: One end of the junction varies from germline; a read error may be responsible. The CDR3 sequence: CAGSWSRGQETQYF. CDR3 DNA: TGTGCCGGCAGCTGGTCGAGAGGGCAAGAGACCCAGTACTTC. V is TRBV5-6 and J is TRBJ2-5; possible D gene TRBD2, 5 bases. Germline V lookup: CDR1 SGHDT, CDR2 YYEEEE. The CDR3 loop spans 14 amino acids.

Only a few counts were recorded for this clonotype. The V call is TRBV29-1, the J call TRBJ2-3, with D possibly being TRBD1 (6 bases). CDR1 is SQVTM, CDR2 ANQGSEA, per germline. V lost 3 bases, J lost 2 bases, and 15 bases lay in between. There are 15 residues in the CDR3. The CDR3: CSVEGAPGITDTQYF. CDR3 DNA: TGCAGCGTTGAGGGGGCCCCGGGAATCACAGATACGCAGTATTTT.

As to this clonotype: The final CDR3 position lacks the conserved phenylalanine or tryptophan, pointing to a likely read error. The DNA is omitted, as the CDR3 cannot be located on it reliably, and the CDR3 follows TCRdb's listing. The chain couples TRBV7-9 to TRBJ1-2; TRBD1 is taken as the D call from the table, unchecked against the DNA. The CDR3 is 16 residues long, counting both termini. Germline CDR1 is SEHNR and CDR2 is FQNEAQ (reference sequence). The CDR3 spells CASSPEGKLSQYGYTL.

This clonotype is medium-sized (0.01 to 0.1%) within its sample. The genes are TRBV29-1 and TRBJ2-7; D may be TRBD2 (5 bases). V was pared by 7 bases and J by 7 bases, with 17 bases between. This CDR3 has 12 amino acids. Germline CDR1 and CDR2: SQVTM and ANQGSEA. DNA of the CDR3: TGCAGCGAGAGATCGGGGTCTGGGGAGCAGTACTTC. As protein: CSERSGSGEQYF.

This clonotype was found once. At one end the junction does not follow the germline gene, possibly because of a read error. This chain links TRBV11-2 with TRBJ1-2; D call uncertain. The germline CDR1 and CDR2 sequences are SGHAT and FQNNGV. This CDR3 region has 13 residues. DNA for the CDR3: TGTGCCAGCAGCTTAGGAGCTAACTATGACTACGCTTTC. Protein: CASSLGANYDYAF.

CDR3 protein: CASSYGLGSLGDEQYF. CDR3 coding DNA: TGTGCCAGCAGTTACGGGTTGGGGAGCCTAGGCGACGAGCAGTACTTC. This rearrangement joins TRBV6-6 to TRBJ2-7; D perhaps matches TRBD2 (5 bases). CDR1 and CDR2 from the germline V gene are MNHNY and SVGAGI (reference sequence). Trimming removed 2 bases at V and 5 bases at J, with 19 bases between. This CDR3 comprises 16 residues.

A note on this clonotype: Sequence at one end of the junction differs from germline and may be a read error. The chain recombines TRBV12-3 or TRBV12-4 with TRBJ2-7; 7 bases are a match to TRBD1. This CDR3 spans 19 amino acids. This CDR3 is CASSLGREFAQGIDYGQYF. The DNA of the CDR3 is TGTGCCAGCAGTTTAGGCCGAGAGTTTGCACAGGGGATTGATTACGGGCAGTACTTC.

Turning to this clonotype: The CDR3 end shows no conserved phenylalanine or tryptophan, and so a read error is likely. J is TRBJ2-5 and V is TRBV6-2 or TRBV6-3, with 9 bases matching TRBD2. Germline lookup yields CDR1 MNHEY and CDR2 SVGEGT. V was clipped by 6 bases and J by 5 bases; unmatched bases: 7. The CDR3 totals 14 residues. The CDR3 coding sequence is TGTGCCAGCAGACCGACTAGCGGAAAGGAGACCCAGTACTCC. Encoded protein: CASRPTSGKETQYS.

Comment on this clonotype: The germline gene is not matched at one end of the junction; a read error may be the cause. The CDR3, as DNA: TGTGCCAGCGGCAAGACTCTAGGAGGAACAAATGAAAAACTGTCATTT. It translates to CASGKTLGGTNEKLSF. The chain couples TRBV11-2 to TRBJ1-4; D gene ambiguous. Germline assignment: CDR1 SGHAT and CDR2 FQNNGV. The CDR3 has 16 residues.

This clonotype was picked up many times. This chain links TRBV12-3 or TRBV12-4 with TRBJ1-2, with D possibly being TRBD1 (5 bases). Trimming pared 4 bases from V and 4 bases from J, leaving 10 bases between. The CDR3 totals 13 residues. CDR3 loop: CASSSTGTYGYTF. CDR3 bases: TGTGCCAGCAGTTCCACAGGAACCTATGGCTACACCTTC.

In regard to this clonotype: One end of the junction does not line up with germline, which may come from a read error. The chain couples TRBV6-5 to TRBJ2-1, with unresolved D. The germline V gene encodes CDR1 MNHEY and CDR2 SVGAGI. The length of the CDR3 is 16 residues. The CDR3 DNA is TGTGCCATCAGTTACTCGGGCACCGATACCTACAATGAGCAGTTCTTC. The encoded protein is CAISYSGTDTYNEQFF.

To note about this clonotype: A read error may be the cause here, since a much bigger clone is one base away. This chain joins TRBV6-5 and TRBJ1-1, with 9 bases fitting TRBD1. CDR3 length equals 13 residues. V lost 5 bases and J lost 8; bases outside the gene matches: 6. CDR1 is MNHEY, CDR2 SVGAGI, per germline. The CDR3, as DNA: TGTGCCAGCAGTAGGACAGGGGATACAGAAGCTTTCTTT. It translates to CASSRTGDTEAFF.

A word on this clonotype: The CDR3 ends on some other residue instead of the conserved phenylalanine or tryptophan, so this is likely a read error. The V and J genes are TRBV11-2 and TRBJ2-5; tentatively, D is TRBD2 (6 bases). Looked up from germline, CDR1 is SGHAT and CDR2 is FQNNGV. Trimming pared 11 bases from V and 3 bases from J, leaving 25 bases between. The CDR3 length is 16 residues. CDR3 DNA: TGTGCCGGCATCCAAACTCCTGGCGGAGGGAAAGAGACCCAGTACTTA. Translating it yields CAGIQTPGGGKETQYL.

In this sample, this clonotype turned up once. One junction end does not reproduce the germline sequence, and a read error may be involved. The chain has TRBV20-1 and TRBJ2-3; 8 bases match TRBD1. Germline lookup yields CDR1 DFQATT and CDR2 SNEGSKA (reference sequence). This CDR3 comprises 14 residues. CDR3 protein: CSAPRTGNTDAQYF. The CDR3 DNA reads as TGCAGTGCTCCCCGGACAGGGAACACAGATGCGCAGTATTTT.